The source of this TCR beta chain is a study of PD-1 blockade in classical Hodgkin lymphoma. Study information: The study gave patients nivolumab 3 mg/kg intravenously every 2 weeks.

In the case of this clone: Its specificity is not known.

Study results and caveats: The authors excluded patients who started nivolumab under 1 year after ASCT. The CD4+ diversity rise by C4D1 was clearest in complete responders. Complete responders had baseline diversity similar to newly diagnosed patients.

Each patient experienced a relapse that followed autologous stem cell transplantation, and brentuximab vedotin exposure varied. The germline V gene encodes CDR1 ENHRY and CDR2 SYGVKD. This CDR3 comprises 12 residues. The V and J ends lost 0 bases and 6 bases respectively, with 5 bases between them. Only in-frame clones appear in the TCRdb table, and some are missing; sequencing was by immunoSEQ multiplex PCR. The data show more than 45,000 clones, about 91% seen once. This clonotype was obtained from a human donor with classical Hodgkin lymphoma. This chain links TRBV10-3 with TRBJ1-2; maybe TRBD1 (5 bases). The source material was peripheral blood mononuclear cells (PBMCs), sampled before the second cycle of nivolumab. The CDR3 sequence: CAISESGDGYTF. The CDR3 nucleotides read TGTGCCATCAGTGAGTCGGGGGATGGCTACACCTTC.